This passage covers 16 T cell receptor beta chains from one sample sequenced in a study of response to subunit inactivated influenza vaccine. One entry per CDR3 protein, called by TCRdb with MiXCR from the RT-PCR reads. The sample lists roughly 700,000 distinct CDR3 sequences; around 14% were seen once. The specimen comprised PBMCs from blood, sampled around 15 days before vaccination. These receptors were collected from a man aged 50-59 years who received an inactivated influenza vaccine.

V and J are TRBV5-1 and TRBJ2-6, with D unresolved. Germline loops: CDR1 SGHRS, CDR2 YFSETQ. Trimming removed 9 bases at V and 0 bases at J, with 19 bases between. CDR3 length equals 17 residues. CDR3 in DNA: TGCGCCACAAGCCCCGGACGGCTAAGCTCTGGGGCCAACGTCCTGACTTTC. Amino acids: CATSPGRLSSGANVLTF.

This clonotype has at least ten counts. The chain is built from TRBV11-2 and TRBJ2-7, with D possibly TRBD1 on 5 matching bases. With 2 bases removed from V and 2 bases from J, the gap between germline ends came to 16 bases. CDR3 size: 16 residues. Germline V gene lookup returns CDR1 SGHAT and CDR2 FQNNGV. In DNA, the CDR3 is TGTGCCAGCAGCTTACTCCACAGGCCCCCCACCTACGAGCAGTACTTC. It yields the protein CASSLLHRPPTYEQYF.

This clonotype has more than one count but fewer than ten. The CDR3: CASRKTGGGYEQYF. CDR3 bases: TGTGCCAGCAGGAAGACAGGGGGAGGCTACGAGCAGTACTTC. The genes are TRBV7-9 and TRBJ2-7; TRBD1 matches at 9 bases. The CDR3 extends over 14 amino acids. J gave up 3 bases and V 6 bases, and 6 bases lay outside the gene matches. Germline V gene lookup returns CDR1 SEHNR and CDR2 FQNEAQ (reference sequence).

Only a few counts were recorded for this clonotype. The genes are TRBV7-9 and TRBJ2-3; D may match TRBD1 or TRBD2 (5 bases each). V lost 7 bases and J 3 bases, leaving 17 bases between the germline ends. The CDR3 length is 15 residues. Germline CDR1 reads SEHNR; CDR2 reads FQNEAQ (reference sequence). This CDR3 reads CASTRIWGTTDTQYF. CDR3 coding DNA: TGTGCCAGCACCCGGATCTGGGGGACGACAGATACGCAGTATTTT.

The V and J genes are TRBV28 and TRBJ2-1; 9 bases map to TRBD2. Germline V gene sequence: CDR1 MDHEN, CDR2 SYDVKM. V lost 3 bases, J lost 1 base, and 4 bases stayed unmatched. The CDR3 loop spans 16 amino acids. The CDR3 loop reads CASSLPSGISYNEQFF. The DNA of the CDR3 is TGTGCCAGCAGTTTGCCTAGCGGGATTTCCTACAATGAGCAGTTCTTC. Looking up the rest from reference TRBV28 and TRBJ2-1 gives the full variable domain: DVKVTQSSRYLVKRTGEKVFLECVQDMDHENMFWYRQDPGLGLRLIYFSYDVKMKEKGDIPEGYSVSREKKERFSLILESASTNQTSMYLCASSLPSGISYNEQFFGPGTRLTVL.

The chain couples TRBV9 to TRBJ2-5; D is perhaps TRBD1 (6 bases). Deletions cut 3 bases from V and 4 bases from J, with 13 bases between. Germline V gives CDR1 SGDLS, CDR2 YYNGEE. This CDR3 has 14 amino acids. For the CDR3, the DNA is TGTGCCAGCAGCGGTGGACAGAGTGGAGAGACCCAGTACTTC. The encoded protein is CASSGGQSGETQYF.

The rearrangement uses TRBV24-1 and TRBJ2-3, with D perhaps matching TRBD2 (5 bases). CDR1 and CDR2 (germline): KGHDR, SFDVKD. V dropped 1 base and J dropped 3 bases, with 10 bases sitting between them. CDR3 length: 15 amino acids. The CDR3 loop is CATSDLGLGTDTQYF. DNA for the CDR3: TGTGCCACCAGTGATTTAGGACTGGGGACAGATACGCAGTATTTT.

The table lists this clonotype with a few counts. The chain has TRBV2 and TRBJ2-3; no definite D call. From germline, CDR1 is SNHLY and CDR2 FYNNEI. The CDR3 spans 12 residues. V gave up 8 bases and J gave up 2 bases, with 8 bases separating them. The CDR3 sequence is CASQTTTDTQYF. The DNA of the CDR3 is TGTGCCAGCCAGACAACCACAGATACGCAGTATTTT.

This rearrangement joins TRBV10-3 to TRBJ2-4; D might be TRBD2 (6 bases). Germline assignment: CDR1 ENHRY and CDR2 SYGVKD. With 7 bases removed from V and 5 bases from J, the gap between germline ends came to 9 bases. The CDR3 contains 12 residues. CDR3 bases: TGTGCCATCATACCGGGAGAAAACATTCAGTACTTC. It is translated as CAIIPGENIQYF.

This clonotype came up many times. The chain couples TRBV20-1 to TRBJ1-2; D unclear. The CDR3 is 13 amino acids. Between the trimmed V and J ends, which lost 6 bases and 2 bases, there was a span of 13 bases. CDR1 is DFQATT and CDR2 is SNEGSKA in the germline V gene (reference sequence). The CDR3 DNA reads as TGCAGTGCCGCGGTGGGTTCCAACTATGGCTACACCTTC. Its translation is CSAAVGSNYGYTF.

The rearrangement links TRBV7-2 to TRBJ2-3; D perhaps matches TRBD1 (7 bases). Trimming pared 3 bases from V and 2 bases from J, leaving 15 bases between. The germline CDR1 and CDR2 sequences are SGHTA and FQGNSA. CDR3 size: 16 residues. CDR3 coding DNA: TGTGCCAGCAGCTTCCGCAGGGGGAGGACCACAGATACGCAGTATTTT. Amino acids: CASSFRRGRTTDTQYF.

This clonotype was observed a few times. This chain links TRBV6-5 with TRBJ1-6; the D is unclear. Germline loops: CDR1 MNHEY, CDR2 SVGAGI. With 2 bases removed from V and 9 bases from J, the gap between germline ends came to 11 bases. The CDR3 has 14 residues. The CDR3 DNA is TGTGCCAGCAGTTACGGCGGCCTTGGTTCACCCCTCCACTTT. The encoded protein is CASSYGGLGSPLHF.

The chain joins TRBV10-3 to TRBJ2-2; TRBD2 aligns across 14 bases. This CDR3 has 20 residues. Germline V CDR1 and CDR2: ENHRY, SYGVKD. The junction had 14 bases not matched to a gene; V was cut back by 6 bases and J by 2 bases. The CDR3 loop is CAISEHPGLAGDLNTGELFF. The CDR3 DNA reads TGTGCCATCAGCGAGCACCCGGGACTAGCGGGAGATCTCAACACCGGGGAGCTGTTTTTT.

In this sample, this clonotype turned up a few times. The V gene is TRBV2, the J gene TRBJ2-7; TRBD2 might be the D (6 bases). Germline-derived CDR1 and CDR2 are SNHLY and FYNNEI. The CDR3 extends over 14 amino acids. Between the trimmed V and J ends, which lost 8 bases and 5 bases, there was a span of 19 bases. The CDR3 reads CASWRDRDPHEQYF. CDR3 DNA: TGTGCCAGCTGGAGGGACCGTGATCCCCACGAGCAGTACTTC.

A few counts support this clonotype. The CDR3 sequence: CASSWTGGYTEAFF. The CDR3 DNA sequence: TGTGCCAGCAGCTGGACAGGGGGCTACACTGAAGCTTTCTTT. The chain combines TRBV11-2 with TRBJ1-1, with 11 bases identical to TRBD1. With 4 bases clipped from V and 3 bases from J, the junction kept 1 base outside the gene matches. CDR3 length equals 14 residues. Germline V gene sequence: CDR1 SGHAT, CDR2 FQNNGV.

The DNA of the CDR3 is TGTGCCAGCTCACGGGGAATAGCGGGGGGGACCTACGAGCAGTACTTC. This codes for CASSRGIAGGTYEQYF. The rearrangement links TRBV18 to TRBJ2-7; 11 bases map to TRBD2. The CDR3 consists of 16 residues. Germline V gene lookup returns CDR1 KGHSH and CDR2 LQKENI. After removal of 4 bases from V and 2 bases from J, the junction contained 7 bases not matched to a gene.